The 27 T cell receptor beta chains below were found in one sample sequenced in a study of shared clonotypes between healthy human individuals. Clones were read by immunoSEQ multiplex PCR, and TCRdb kept only the in-frame ones, dropping some. Here the sample spans approximately 2,000,000 clones, 85% to 95% being singletons. Sequenced: naive CD4+ T cells from PBMCs. Sample subset: CD45RA+ positively selected. These receptors were collected from a young man in good health. Some clones in this sample may be carry-over from other donors' samples.

The chain carries TRBV7-9 and TRBJ2-3; TRBD2 matches at 14 bases. The CDR3 contains 18 residues. V lost 4 bases to trimming and J lost 0 bases; unmatched junction nucleotides: 6. Germline V gene sequence: CDR1 SEHNR, CDR2 FQNEAQ (reference sequence). In nucleotides, the CDR3 is TGTGCCAGCAGCTCCGGACTAGCGGGAGGAACTAGCACAGATACGCAGTATTTT. It yields the protein CASSSGLAGGTSTDTQYF.

This rearrangement joins TRBV19 to TRBJ2-2; D is perhaps TRBD1 (5 bases). This CDR3 has 13 amino acids. V dropped 7 bases and J dropped 3 bases, with 9 bases sitting between them. Germline V lookup: CDR1 LNHDA, CDR2 SQIVND (reference sequence). CDR3 in DNA: TGTGCCAGTAACTCAGGGCACACCGGGGAGCTGTTTTTT. Translated, it gives CASNSGHTGELFF.

This chain links TRBV5-1 with TRBJ2-7; D is ambiguous. V lost 0 bases and J 6 bases, leaving 7 bases between the germline ends. Looked up from germline, CDR1 is SGHRS and CDR2 is YFSETQ. The CDR3 sequence is 12 residues long. The CDR3 DNA follows: TGCGCCAGCAGCTTGGGCGTGCTCGAGCAGTACTTC. Translated, it gives CASSLGVLEQYF.

V is TRBV6-6 and J is TRBJ2-7, with unresolved D. The CDR3 loop spans 12 amino acids. V lost 3 bases and J 6 bases, leaving 9 bases between the germline ends. CDR1 and CDR2 (germline): MNHNY, SVGAGI (reference sequence). This chain's CDR3 is CASSYKVIEQYF. The CDR3 DNA reads TGTGCCAGCAGTTATAAGGTAATCGAGCAGTACTTC.

The V call is TRBV27, the J call TRBJ1-1; D might be TRBD1 (5 bases). V was trimmed by 4 bases and J by 3 bases, leaving 15 bases between them. CDR3 length equals 15 residues. The germline CDR1 and CDR2 sequences are MNHEY and SMNVEV (reference sequence). CDR3 region: CASSSPAGWDTEAFF. In nucleotides, the CDR3 is TGTGCCAGCAGTTCCCCGGCAGGGTGGGACACTGAAGCTTTCTTT.

DNA of the CDR3: TGCGCCAGCAGTCTTAACCCGAACACTGAAGCTTTCTTT. This codes for CASSLNPNTEAFF. The chain is built from TRBV5-1 and TRBJ1-1; D is uncertain. The CDR3 is 13 residues long. The V and J ends lost 5 bases and 1 base respectively, with 9 bases between them. Germline V gene data show CDR1 as SGHRS and CDR2 as YFSETQ.

The V gene is TRBV30, the J gene TRBJ2-7; 9 bases are a match to TRBD1. With 3 bases clipped from V and 2 bases from J, the junction kept 8 bases outside the gene matches. The germline gives CDR1 GTSNPN, CDR2 SVGIG (reference sequence). CDR3 length equals 15 residues. The CDR3 sequence: CAWRQTGTGTYEQYF. DNA of the CDR3: TGTGCCTGGAGACAGACTGGGACAGGGACCTACGAGCAGTACTTC.

This rearrangement joins TRBV9 to TRBJ2-7; D remains unclear. There are 12 residues in the CDR3. Germline CDR1 reads SGDLS; CDR2 reads YYNGEE. V was pared by 7 bases and J by 4 bases, with 12 bases between. The CDR3: CASASRPYEQYF. CDR3 nucleotides: TGTGCCAGCGCCTCGCGGCCTTACGAGCAGTACTTC.

V gene TRBV18 combines with J gene TRBJ2-2; 7 bases match TRBD1. Germline V gene lookup returns CDR1 KGHSH and CDR2 LQKENI. CDR3 length: 17 amino acids. Losses at the gene ends were 1 base for V and 3 bases for J; bases not matched to a gene: 8. CDR3 in amino acids: CASSPRLGGADTGELFF. CDR3 sequence (DNA): TGTGCCAGCTCACCACGCTTAGGGGGCGCCGACACCGGGGAGCTGTTTTTT.

The rearrangement joins TRBV7-3 to TRBJ2-5; TRBD2 matches at 8 bases. The length of the CDR3 is 16 residues. Trimming removed 4 bases from V and 7 bases from J; junction bases left unmatched: 14. CDR1 is SGHTA and CDR2 is FQGTGA in the germline V gene. CDR3 sequence reads: CASSSNAGTSSVTQYF. The CDR3 region has the DNA TGTGCCAGCAGCTCCAATGCCGGGACTAGTTCAGTGACCCAGTACTTC.

This clone was recorded only once. The rearrangement uses TRBV7-2 and TRBJ2-7, with 14 bases lining up with TRBD2. V shed 5 bases and J 0 bases; nucleotides not matched to a gene: 3. In germline, CDR1 is SGHTA, CDR2 FQGNSA. This CDR3 is 16 amino acids long. The CDR3 DNA follows: TGTGCCAGCAGCCAGGGACTAGCGGGAGACTCCTACGAGCAGTACTTC. Residues: CASSQGLAGDSYEQYF.

V is TRBV29-1 and J is TRBJ2-4, with D perhaps matching TRBD1 (5 bases). This CDR3 contains 15 residues. Deletions cut 7 bases from V and 3 bases from J, with 19 bases between. CDR1 and CDR2 (germline): SQVTM, ANQGSEA. The CDR3 nucleotides read TGCAGCGCCCTACCCTTCAGGGAAATCAAAAACATTCAGTACTTC. Encoded protein: CSALPFREIKNIQYF. The whole variable domain, filled in from reference TRBV29-1 and TRBJ2-4, reads SAVISQKPSRDICQRGTSLTIQCQVDSQVTMMFWYRQQPGQSLTLIATANQGSEATYESGFVIDKFPISRPNLTFSTLTVSNMSPEDSSIYLCSALPFREIKNIQYFGAGTRLSVL.

The chain uses TRBV7-2 and TRBJ2-7; D is tentatively TRBD1 or TRBD2 (7 bases each). The V gene's germline CDR1 is SGHTA and CDR2 FQGNSA. The CDR3 is 14 residues long. V shed 11 bases and J shed 4 bases, with 21 bases lying between them. CDR3: CASRGGAGRYEQYF. As DNA, the CDR3 is TGTGCCTCCAGGGGGGGCGCGGGACGGTACGAGCAGTACTTC. The entire variable domain, with the rest obtained from reference TRBV7-2 and TRBJ2-7, is as follows: GAGVSQSPSNKVTEKGKDVELRCDPISGHTALYWYRQSLGQGLEFLIYFQGNSAPDKSGLPSDRFSAERTGGSVSTLTIQRTQQEDSAVYLCASRGGAGRYEQYFGPGTRLTVT.

The chain links TRBV28 to TRBJ2-7, with TRBD2 as a possible D gene (6 bases). The CDR3 is 13 residues long. CDR1 MDHEN and CDR2 SYDVKM come from the germline V gene. Trimming shortened V by 8 bases and J by 4 bases, and 15 bases separated the two germline ends. The DNA of the CDR3 is TGTGCCAGCTCCCGGACTATTCGTTACGAGCAGTACTTC. Translating it yields CASSRTIRYEQYF.

V usage is TRBV20-1 and J usage is TRBJ1-5; D gene ambiguous. Per the germline V gene, CDR1 is DFQATT and CDR2 is SNEGSKA (reference sequence). CDR3 length: 10 amino acids. Trimming removed 4 bases from V and 4 bases from J, with 2 bases in between. CDR3 residues: CSANNQPQHF. Here the CDR3 DNA reads TGCAGTGCTAATAATCAGCCCCAGCATTTT.

A single count supports this clone. The identical CDR3 is also encoded by other nucleotide sequences in the sample. The chain combines TRBV28 with TRBJ2-7; 13 bases align to TRBD2. Germline V gene lookup returns CDR1 MDHEN and CDR2 SYDVKM. J gave up 4 bases and V 6 bases, and 3 bases lay outside the gene matches. CDR3 size: 14 residues. The CDR3 coding sequence is TGTGCCAGCAGCAGGACTAGCGGGAGTTACGAGCAGTACTTC. It translates to CASSRTSGSYEQYF.

This clone has only one observation. This chain joins TRBV5-6 and TRBJ1-1; D uncertain. This CDR3 is 15 amino acids long. Trimming removed 6 bases at V and 4 bases at J, with 19 bases between. Germline CDR1 SGHDT, CDR2 YYEEEE. The CDR3 coding sequence is TGTGCCAGCAACTTAATGATGTTGGAGACCACTGAAGCTTTCTTT. Translation gives CASNLMMLETTEAFF.

This rearrangement joins TRBV7-6 to TRBJ2-3; no clear D. The CDR3 covers 16 residues. Trimming removed 1 base from V and 5 bases from J, with 16 bases in between. Germline V CDR1 and CDR2: SGHVS, FNYEAQ. The CDR3 protein is CASSLGTAKSEDTQYF. The CDR3 DNA reads as TGTGCCAGCAGCTTAGGAACAGCTAAATCTGAAGATACGCAGTATTTT.

This clone was counted between two and nine times. Other DNA variants within this sample encode the same CDR3. The rearrangement uses TRBV18 and TRBJ2-5, with D uncertain. CDR1 is KGHSH and CDR2 is LQKENI in the germline V gene. The V gene lost 2 bases and the J gene lost 0 bases, with 4 bases spanning the gap. This CDR3 region has 13 residues. CDR3 in DNA: TGTGCCAGCTCACCAGGGTACCAAGAGACCCAGTACTTC. This codes for CASSPGYQETQYF.

This clone was seen only once. The CDR3 sequence is CASSTIFPGTPNSPLHF. DNA for the CDR3: TGTGCCAGTAGTACCATATTCCCGGGGACACCCAATTCACCCCTCCACTTT. The chain is built from TRBV19 and TRBJ1-6, with D tentatively TRBD1 (6 bases). The germline gives CDR1 LNHDA, CDR2 SQIVND (reference sequence). Trimming cost V 4 bases and J 7 bases, with 20 bases left between them. The length of the CDR3 is 17 residues.

The sample holds one count of this clone. This chain links TRBV5-1 with TRBJ1-4; 7 bases agree with TRBD1. V dropped 5 bases and J dropped 3; count of bases not matched to a gene: 4. The CDR3 consists of 14 residues. CDR1 and CDR2 from the germline V gene are SGHRS and YFSETQ. In DNA, the CDR3 is TGCGCCAGCAGGGAAGGGGGCTCTAATGAAAAACTGTTTTTT. Protein product: CASREGGSNEKLFF.

This clone was found once. The same CDR3 can be traced to other DNA sequences in this sample. V usage is TRBV4-1 and J usage is TRBJ2-7, with a possible D match to TRBD1 (6 bases). CDR1 and CDR2 from the germline V gene are MGHRA and YSYEKL. The CDR3 contains 14 residues. The V gene lost 4 bases and the J gene lost 0 bases, with 10 bases spanning the gap. CDR3 nucleotides: TGCGCCAGCAGCCCCAGGGACACCTCCTACGAGCAGTACTTC. This translates into CASSPRDTSYEQYF.

V and J are TRBV5-4 and TRBJ2-7; TRBD1 might be the D (6 bases). V lost 4 bases and J 3 bases, leaving 11 bases between the germline ends. CDR1 is SGHNT, CDR2 YYREEE, per germline (reference sequence). CDR3 length equals 13 residues. CDR3 residues: CASSPGQHYEQYF. The CDR3, as DNA: TGTGCCAGCAGCCCCGGACAGCACTACGAGCAGTACTTC.

The rearrangement joins TRBV9 to TRBJ2-6, with unresolved D. The length of the CDR3 is 16 residues. The ends were cut back, 3 bases at V and 0 bases at J, with 10 bases in the middle. CDR1 SGDLS and CDR2 YYNGEE come from the germline V gene. CDR3 bases: TGTGCCAGCAGCGCCTCCTCCATCTCTGGGGCCAACGTCCTGACTTTC. Its protein product is CASSASSISGANVLTF.

V is TRBV6-1 and J is TRBJ2-7, with D possibly being TRBD2 (6 bases). The length of the CDR3 is 16 residues. The V and J ends lost 3 bases and 3 bases respectively, with 18 bases between them. Germline CDR1 MNHNS, CDR2 SASEGT. For the CDR3, the DNA is TGTGCCAGCAGTGACCTGGGGGGACGAGGGCACTACGAGCAGTACTTC. This translates into CASSDLGGRGHYEQYF.

The gene calls are TRBV11-3 and TRBJ2-3, with D perhaps matching TRBD2 (5 bases). The CDR3 has 15 residues. Trimming pared 4 bases from V and 1 base from J, leaving 12 bases between. Germline CDR1 is SGHNT and CDR2 is YENEEA. CDR3 nucleotides: TGTGCCAGCAGCTCGGGGTTCTCGGGCACAGATACGCAGTATTTT. Its translation is CASSSGFSGTDTQYF. Together with reference TRBV11-3 and TRBJ2-3, the CDR3 gives the full variable domain: EAGVVQSPRYKIIEKKQPVAFWCNPISGHNTLYWYLQNLGQGPELLIRYENEEAVDDSQLPKDRFSAERLKGVDSTLKIQPAELGDSAVYLCASSSGFSGTDTQYFGPGTRLTVL.

The chain couples TRBV18 to TRBJ1-4; no clear D. CDR1 and CDR2 (germline): KGHSH, LQKENI. The CDR3 runs 16 residues. Deletions cut 3 bases from V and 0 bases from J, with 11 bases between. Here the CDR3 DNA reads TGTGCCAGCTCACCCCGAAGGGAAGCAACTAATGAAAAACTGTTTTTT. Translating it yields CASSPRREATNEKLFF.